This entry lists 20 T cell receptor beta chains sequenced from one sample in a study of blood T cell repertoires in COVID-19. Sequenced by immunoSEQ multiplex PCR; TCRdb stores in-frame clones only, minus some. Of about 200,000 clones listed, around four fifths are singletons. Sequencing was performed on peripheral blood. The receptors were gathered from a woman in her 70s with active or convalescent COVID-19.

V usage is TRBV7-9 and J usage is TRBJ2-4, with 9 positions matching TRBD1. The CDR3 has 16 amino acids. Germline-derived CDR1 and CDR2 are SEHNR and FQNEAQ (reference sequence). J lost 7 bases, V lost 5 bases, and 12 bases had no gene match. In DNA, the CDR3 is TGTGCCAGCAGCCCAGGGACAGGGAATAGGGGGAACATTCAGTACTTC. As protein: CASSPGTGNRGNIQYF. Looking up the rest from reference TRBV7-9 and TRBJ2-4 gives the full variable domain: DTGVSQNPRHKITKRGQNVTFRCDPISEHNRLYWYRQTLGQGPEFLTYFQNEAQLEKSRLLSDRFSAERPKGSFSTLEIQRTEQGDSAMYLCASSPGTGNRGNIQYFGAGTRLSVL.

The chain uses TRBV5-1 and TRBJ2-7; TRBD2 aligns across 8 bases. CDR1 is SGHRS and CDR2 is YFSETQ in the germline V gene. This CDR3 has 15 amino acids. V lost 5 bases, J lost 2 bases, and 9 bases stayed unmatched. DNA of the CDR3: TGCGCCAGCAGATATAAAACGGGAGGGCCCTACGAGCAGTACTTC. Translated: CASRYKTGGPYEQYF.

The chain links TRBV7-9 to TRBJ2-5; D is ambiguous. Germline V gene sequence: CDR1 SEHNR, CDR2 FQNEAQ (reference sequence). With 0 bases removed from V and 2 bases from J, the gap between germline ends came to 10 bases. CDR3 size: 15 residues. The CDR3 loop reads CASSLAVADQETQYF. The CDR3 nucleotides read TGTGCCAGCAGCTTAGCGGTGGCGGATCAAGAGACCCAGTACTTC.

The rearrangement joins TRBV30 to TRBJ2-1; unclear D gene. The CDR3 spans 15 residues. In germline, CDR1 is GTSNPN, CDR2 SVGIG (reference sequence). The ends were cut back, 3 bases at V and 0 bases at J, with 12 bases in the middle. CDR3 protein: CAWRGSPSSYNEQFF. The CDR3 DNA sequence: TGTGCCTGGAGAGGTAGCCCGAGCTCCTACAATGAGCAGTTCTTC.

The chain couples TRBV19 to TRBJ2-5; 7 nucleotides line up with TRBD1. The CDR3 has 16 residues. V trimming: 2 bases; J trimming: 4 bases; junction bases outside the gene matches: 10. Germline V lookup: CDR1 LNHDA, CDR2 SQIVND (reference sequence). CDR3 in amino acids: CASSISWTGSGETQYF. In DNA, the CDR3 is TGTGCCAGTAGTATAAGCTGGACAGGATCGGGAGAGACCCAGTACTTC.

The chain has TRBV28 and TRBJ2-1; D might be TRBD2 (7 bases). The CDR3 loop spans 16 amino acids. V was cut by 4 bases and J by 7 bases, with 20 bases left in between. Germline V lookup: CDR1 MDHEN, CDR2 SYDVKM. CDR3 protein: CASSSPLGGGSNEQFF. The CDR3, as DNA: TGTGCCAGCAGTTCCCCTCTGGGCGGGGGCTCAAATGAGCAGTTCTTC.

V is TRBV18 and J is TRBJ2-7; D ambiguous. V was shortened by 4 bases and J by 2 bases, with 9 bases between the two germline ends. This CDR3 has 13 amino acids. Germline V gene sequence: CDR1 KGHSH, CDR2 LQKENI. The CDR3: CASSRADTYEQYF. The CDR3 nucleotides are TGTGCCAGCTCACGGGCAGACACCTACGAGCAGTACTTC.

The chain combines TRBV6-2 or TRBV6-3 with TRBJ2-5, with D tentatively TRBD1 (6 bases). In germline, CDR1 is MNHEY, CDR2 SVGEGT. V lost 5 bases and J 1 base, leaving 14 bases between the germline ends. This CDR3 is 15 amino acids long. CDR3 protein: CASSPGQPGQETQYF. The DNA for the CDR3 is TGTGCCAGCAGTCCCGGACAGCCGGGCCAAGAGACCCAGTACTTC.

The rearrangement joins TRBV7-2 to TRBJ2-1, with 13 bases matching TRBD2. The germline V gene has CDR1 SGHTA and CDR2 FQGNSA. The CDR3 is made up of 14 amino acids. V was pared by 7 bases and J by 6 bases, with 3 bases of the junction left unmatched. The CDR3 here is CASTGTSGTNEQFF. The CDR3 region has the DNA TGTGCCAGCACTGGGACTAGCGGGACCAATGAGCAGTTCTTC.

The rearrangement joins TRBV7-9 to TRBJ2-7; 8 bases match TRBD2. Per the germline V gene, CDR1 is SEHNR and CDR2 is FQNEAQ (reference sequence). CDR3 length equals 16 residues. V was clipped by 5 bases and J by 2 bases; unmatched bases: 11. In DNA form, the CDR3 reads TGTGCCAGCAGCGCGCGGGGGACTAGGGGAGCCTACGAGCAGTACTTC. Protein product: CASSARGTRGAYEQYF.

The chain recombines TRBV28 with TRBJ2-7; 7 bases match TRBD1. The CDR3 has 15 residues. The V and J ends lost 3 bases and 0 bases, in that order; junction bases with no gene match: 5. In germline, CDR1 is MDHEN, CDR2 SYDVKM. CDR3 in DNA: TGTGCCAGCAGTTTGCCGACAGGGAGCTCCTACGAGCAGTACTTC. It translates to CASSLPTGSSYEQYF.

This chain joins TRBV12-3 or TRBV12-4 and TRBJ2-1; no clear D gene. CDR3 size: 12 residues. Trimming took off 2 bases at V and 12 bases at J, with 11 bases between the two ends. The DNA for the CDR3 is TGTGCCAGCAGTTTACTTTCTAGTACGCAGTTCTTC. As protein: CASSLLSSTQFF.

This clone showed up just a few times. V gene TRBV15 combines with J gene TRBJ2-3; 10 nucleotides agree with TRBD2. The CDR3 runs 17 residues. The germline CDR1 and CDR2 sequences are LNHNV and YYDKDF (reference sequence). V lost 2 bases, J lost 1 base, and 6 bases stayed unmatched. CDR3 in amino acids: CATSRNALAGRTDTQYF. The CDR3 DNA reads TGTGCCACCAGCAGAAATGCACTAGCGGGACGCACAGATACGCAGTATTTT.

The chain combines TRBV5-1 with TRBJ1-1; the D gene is possibly TRBD1 (6 bases). The V and J ends lost 5 bases and 0 bases respectively, with 11 bases between them. The CDR3 runs 14 residues. Germline V gives CDR1 SGHRS, CDR2 YFSETQ. Here the CDR3 reads CASSLGQMNTEAFF. Here the CDR3 DNA reads TGCGCCAGCAGTCTCGGACAGATGAACACTGAAGCTTTCTTT.

This rearrangement joins TRBV12-3 or TRBV12-4 to TRBJ1-1; D remains ambiguous. This CDR3 spans 13 amino acids. V dropped 5 bases and J dropped 4 bases, with 11 bases sitting between them. In nucleotides, the CDR3 is TGTGCCAGCAGTAGACTGGTGGGCACTGAAGCTTTCTTT. It is translated as CASSRLVGTEAFF.

This chain links TRBV2 with TRBJ1-2; TRBD1 agrees at 8 bases. CDR3 length equals 15 residues. Germline lookup yields CDR1 SNHLY and CDR2 FYNNEI. The V gene end was trimmed by 7 bases and the J gene end by 5 bases; junction bases not matched to a gene: 12. In DNA form, the CDR3 reads TGTGCCAGCATGGGACAGGCGTATCTTAATTATGGCTACACCTTC. This encodes CASMGQAYLNYGYTF.

The chain couples TRBV5-4 to TRBJ2-2, with TRBD2 matching over 10 bases. Germline loops: CDR1 SGHNT, CDR2 YYREEE (reference sequence). V was pared by 3 bases and J by 1 base, with 3 bases of the junction left unmatched. The CDR3 sequence is 16 residues long. The CDR3 region is CASSSRTSGNTGELFF. CDR3 DNA: TGTGCCAGCAGCTCACGGACTAGCGGGAACACCGGGGAGCTGTTTTTT.

This clone came up once. This chain links TRBV5-1 with TRBJ2-6, with D unclear. V lost 5 bases and J 0 bases, leaving 9 bases between the germline ends. Germline lookup yields CDR1 SGHRS and CDR2 YFSETQ. The CDR3 runs to 15 residues. The DNA for the CDR3 is TGCGCCAGCAGGCTTCAGAACTCTGGGGCCAACGTCCTGACTTTC. Translation gives CASRLQNSGANVLTF.

This clone was observed once. The CDR3 DNA follows: TGCAGCGTTGGGGCCGGGACAGGGGGCATAGTCACTGAAGCTTTCTTT. Translated: CSVGAGTGGIVTEAFF. V gene TRBV29-1 combines with J gene TRBJ1-1, with TRBD1 matching 12 bases. J gave up 4 bases and V 4 bases, and 10 bases lay outside the gene matches. The CDR3 runs 16 residues. CDR1 SQVTM and CDR2 ANQGSEA come from the germline V gene.

The chain joins TRBV5-1 to TRBJ2-7; the match to TRBD2 covers 15 bases. This CDR3 has 15 amino acids. Germline V gene data show CDR1 as SGHRS and CDR2 as YFSETQ. Trimming at V came to 0 bases and at J to 6 bases, leaving 1 base not matched to a gene. The CDR3 region is CASSLAGLAGGEQYF. The CDR3 region has the DNA TGCGCCAGCAGCTTGGCGGGACTAGCGGGAGGCGAGCAGTACTTC.